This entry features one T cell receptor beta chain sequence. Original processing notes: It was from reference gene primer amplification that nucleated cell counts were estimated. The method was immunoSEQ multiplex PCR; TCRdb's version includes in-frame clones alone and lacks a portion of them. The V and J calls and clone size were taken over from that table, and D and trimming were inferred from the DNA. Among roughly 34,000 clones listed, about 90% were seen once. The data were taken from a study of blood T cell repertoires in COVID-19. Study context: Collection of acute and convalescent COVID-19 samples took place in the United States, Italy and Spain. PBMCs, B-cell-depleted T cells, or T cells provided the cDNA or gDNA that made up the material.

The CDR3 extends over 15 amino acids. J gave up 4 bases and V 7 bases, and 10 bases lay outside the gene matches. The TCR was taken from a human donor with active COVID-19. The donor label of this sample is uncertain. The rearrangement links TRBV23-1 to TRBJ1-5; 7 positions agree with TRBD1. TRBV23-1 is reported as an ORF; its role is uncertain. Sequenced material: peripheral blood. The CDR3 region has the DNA TGCGCCAGCATAAGTTCAGGGGGTCTGAATCAGCCCCAGCATTTT. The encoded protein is CASISSGGLNQPQHF.